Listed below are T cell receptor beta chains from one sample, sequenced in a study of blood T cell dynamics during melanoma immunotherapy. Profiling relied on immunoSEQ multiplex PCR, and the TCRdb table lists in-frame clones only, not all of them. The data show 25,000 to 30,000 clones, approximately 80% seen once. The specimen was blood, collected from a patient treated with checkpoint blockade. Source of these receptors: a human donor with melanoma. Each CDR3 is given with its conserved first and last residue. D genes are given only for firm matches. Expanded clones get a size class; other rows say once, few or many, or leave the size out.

cdr3_nt: TGTGCCAGCAGTTGGGGGACGAGGAGGGCGGGAGGGCCTTCTACTCAGACCCAGTACTTC
cdr3_aa: CASSWGTRRAGGPSTQTQYF
v_call: TRBV28
d_call: TRBD2
j_call: TRBJ2-5
clone_size: .

cdr3_nt: TGTGCCAGCAGTTTAACGGGACAGGGCCCCTACGAGCAGTACTTC
cdr3_aa: CASSLTGQGPYEQYF
v_call: TRBV27
d_call: TRBD1
j_call: TRBJ2-7
clone_size: .

cdr3_nt: TGTGCCAGCAGTTCAGGCTTGAACACTGAAGCTTTCTTT
cdr3_aa: CASSSGLNTEAFF
v_call: TRBV28
d_call: .
j_call: TRBJ1-1
clone_size: .

cdr3_nt: TGTGCCAGCAGTACACGGACGGCCCTTGGGCCCCAGCATTTT
cdr3_aa: CASSTRTALGPQHF
v_call: TRBV2
d_call: .
j_call: TRBJ1-5
clone_size: .

cdr3_nt: TGTGCCAGTAAAGGGACGGCTATTGACTTGAACACTGAAGCTTTCTTT
cdr3_aa: CASKGTAIDLNTEAFF
v_call: TRBV19
d_call: .
j_call: TRBJ1-1
clone_size: .

cdr3_nt: TGTGCCAGCAGTGACGGGACCACGAACACCGGGGAGCTGTTTTTT
cdr3_aa: CASSDGTTNTGELFF
v_call: TRBV6-1
d_call: .
j_call: TRBJ2-2
clone_size: .

cdr3_nt: TGTGCCAGTAGTATTTCTCATATAGCCAAAAACATTCAGTACTTC
cdr3_aa: CASSISHIAKNIQYF
v_call: TRBV19
d_call: .
j_call: TRBJ2-4
clone_size: .

cdr3_nt: TGTGCCAGCAGCTTGGGACAGAACTATGGCTACACCTTC
cdr3_aa: CASSLGQNYGYTF
v_call: TRBV5-4
d_call: .
j_call: TRBJ1-2
clone_size: once

cdr3_nt: TGCAGCGTTGAAGATTTGGGAGGAGGGAACACTGAAGCTTTCTTT
cdr3_aa: CSVEDLGGGNTEAFF
v_call: TRBV29-1
d_call: .
j_call: TRBJ1-1
clone_size: .

cdr3_nt: TGTGCCAGCAGTTCAGGGGGGGGCCGTAACACTGAAGCTTTCTTT
cdr3_aa: CASSSGGGRNTEAFF
v_call: TRBV27
d_call: TRBD1
j_call: TRBJ1-1
clone_size: .

cdr3_nt: TGTGCCAGCAGCGGGTGGGGTGGATCCTACAATGAGCAGTTCTTC
cdr3_aa: CASSGWGGSYNEQFF
v_call: TRBV11-2
d_call: .
j_call: TRBJ2-1
clone_size: .

cdr3_nt: TGTGCCAGCAGTTTACAGGGAGCTGGAAACACCATATATTTT
cdr3_aa: CASSLQGAGNTIYF
v_call: TRBV5-4
d_call: .
j_call: TRBJ1-3
clone_size: .

cdr3_nt: TGTGCCAGCAGCCCTTGGGGACTAGCGGGGGGGAACACCGGGGAGCTGTTTTTT
cdr3_aa: CASSPWGLAGGNTGELFF
v_call: TRBV11-2
d_call: TRBD2
j_call: TRBJ2-2
clone_size: .

cdr3_nt: TGTGCCAGTAGCCCCCGACAGGGGGAGGTCAATGAGCAGTTCTTC
cdr3_aa: CASSPRQGEVNEQFF
v_call: TRBV19
d_call: TRBD1
j_call: TRBJ2-1
clone_size: .

cdr3_nt: TGCAGCGTTGAGCACAACTCAAATGAGCAGTTCTTC
cdr3_aa: CSVEHNSNEQFF
v_call: TRBV29-1
d_call: .
j_call: TRBJ2-1
clone_size: .

cdr3_nt: TGTGCCAGCAGGGACGGGGGGAGCACAGATACGCAGTATTTT
cdr3_aa: CASRDGGSTDTQYF
v_call: TRBV7-2
d_call: TRBD2
j_call: TRBJ2-3
clone_size: .

cdr3_nt: TGTGCCAGTCGACAGAGGGGGGGCCTAGATACGCAGTATTTT
cdr3_aa: CASRQRGGLDTQYF
v_call: TRBV19
d_call: .
j_call: TRBJ2-3
clone_size: .

cdr3_nt: TGTGCCAGCAGAGACAGGGGGCTATACGAGCAGTACTTC
cdr3_aa: CASRDRGLYEQYF
v_call: TRBV27
d_call: TRBD1
j_call: TRBJ2-7
clone_size: .

cdr3_nt: TGTGCCAGCAGCTTAAACAGAAACAATGAGCAGTTCTTC
cdr3_aa: CASSLNRNNEQFF
v_call: TRBV7-3
d_call: .
j_call: TRBJ2-1
clone_size: .

cdr3_nt: TGTGCCAGCAGCCGCAAGCGGGGACAAGAGACCCAGTACTTC
cdr3_aa: CASSRKRGQETQYF
v_call: TRBV7-9
d_call: TRBD2
j_call: TRBJ2-5
clone_size: .

cdr3_nt: TGCGCCAGCAGCTTGGGCCCGGGACGGTACACCGGGGAGCTGTTTTTT
cdr3_aa: CASSLGPGRYTGELFF
v_call: TRBV5-1
d_call: .
j_call: TRBJ2-2
clone_size: .

cdr3_nt: TGTGCCTGGAGCCGACGGGGGGACAATGAGCAGTTCTTC
cdr3_aa: CAWSRRGDNEQFF
v_call: TRBV30
d_call: TRBD2
j_call: TRBJ2-1
clone_size: .

cdr3_nt: TGTGCCAGCAGCCAGGCGGGAGATAATCAGCCCCAGCATTTT
cdr3_aa: CASSQAGDNQPQHF
v_call: TRBV27
d_call: .
j_call: TRBJ1-5
clone_size: .

cdr3_nt: TGTGCCAGCAGTTTGCCAGGGTCCCAGCAGTACTTC
cdr3_aa: CASSLPGSQQYF
v_call: TRBV28
d_call: .
j_call: TRBJ2-5
clone_size: .

cdr3_nt: TGTGCCAGCAGCGTAGGCATCGGACCCCAGGCGGAAGCTTTCTTT
cdr3_aa: CASSVGIGPQAEAFF
v_call: TRBV9
d_call: .
j_call: TRBJ1-1
clone_size: once

cdr3_nt: TGCGCCAGCAGCCAAGAGAACGGGGGATCCCCCTATGGCTACACCTTC
cdr3_aa: CASSQENGGSPYGYTF
v_call: TRBV4-1
d_call: .
j_call: TRBJ1-2
clone_size: .

cdr3_nt: TGTGCCAGCAGCGTCCGGGCCCAGCCCTATGGCTACACCTTC
cdr3_aa: CASSVRAQPYGYTF
v_call: TRBV7-9
d_call: .
j_call: TRBJ1-2
clone_size: .

cdr3_nt: TGCGCCAGCAGTGTAACAGATACGCAGTATTTT
cdr3_aa: CASSVTDTQYF
v_call: TRBV10-1
d_call: .
j_call: TRBJ2-3
clone_size: .

cdr3_nt: TGTGCCAGCAGCTTCGGACAGGGGGAATGGGCTTTCTTT
cdr3_aa: CASSFGQGEWAFF
v_call: TRBV5-6
d_call: TRBD1
j_call: TRBJ1-1
clone_size: .

cdr3_nt: TGTGCCAGCAATGAACGTGGGATTCATAGCAATCAGCCCCAGCATTTT
cdr3_aa: CASNERGIHSNQPQHF
v_call: TRBV6-1
d_call: .
j_call: TRBJ1-5
clone_size: .

cdr3_nt: TGTGCCAGCAGTTCTCAGGGAGGACAGCCCCAGCATTTT
cdr3_aa: CASSSQGGQPQHF
v_call: TRBV6-6
d_call: .
j_call: TRBJ1-5
clone_size: .

cdr3_nt: TGTGCCAGCAGCGTCCTTAACACAGATACGCAGTATTTT
cdr3_aa: CASSVLNTDTQYF
v_call: TRBV9
d_call: .
j_call: TRBJ2-3
clone_size: .

cdr3_nt: TGCGCCAGCAGTGAGCCAGGGAGCAATCAGCCCCAGCATTTT
cdr3_aa: CASSEPGSNQPQHF
v_call: TRBV10-2
d_call: .
j_call: TRBJ1-5
clone_size: .

cdr3_nt: TGTGCTAGCAGCGTTGACAGGGTCCACGAGCAGTACTTC
cdr3_aa: CASSVDRVHEQYF
v_call: TRBV7-7
d_call: TRBD1
j_call: TRBJ2-7
clone_size: .

cdr3_nt: TGTGCCAGCGGCCCGACTAGCGGGGGATCGAATGAGCAGTTCTTC
cdr3_aa: CASGPTSGGSNEQFF
v_call: TRBV14
d_call: TRBD2
j_call: TRBJ2-1
clone_size: few

cdr3_nt: TGTGCCAGCACCACCCCAGTTGGGGAGGTACACGGGGAGCTGTTTTTT
cdr3_aa: CASTTPVGEVHGELFF
v_call: TRBV9
d_call: .
j_call: TRBJ2-2
clone_size: .

cdr3_nt: TGTGCCAGCAGTTACAGGGCAGGGACGAACACCGGGGAGCTGTTTTTT
cdr3_aa: CASSYRAGTNTGELFF
v_call: TRBV6-6
d_call: .
j_call: TRBJ2-2
clone_size: .

cdr3_nt: TGTGCCAGCAGTGTCGGGGGGTTAGAGACCCAGTACTTC
cdr3_aa: CASSVGGLETQYF
v_call: TRBV2
d_call: TRBD2
j_call: TRBJ2-5
clone_size: .

cdr3_nt: TGTGCCAGCAGTGACACCCCGGGACTAGCGGGGGCCCCCAATGAGCAGTTCTTC
cdr3_aa: CASSDTPGLAGAPNEQFF
v_call: TRBV6-4
d_call: TRBD2
j_call: TRBJ2-1
clone_size: .

cdr3_nt: TGTGCCAGCAGTGACTCACCAGGAAACACCATATATTTT
cdr3_aa: CASSDSPGNTIYF
v_call: TRBV6-4
d_call: .
j_call: TRBJ1-3
clone_size: .

cdr3_nt: TGTGCCAGCAGCCGCGGTAATGGGGGCGGTGGCTACACCTTC
cdr3_aa: CASSRGNGGGGYTF
v_call: TRBV27
d_call: .
j_call: TRBJ1-2
clone_size: few

cdr3_nt: TGTGCCAGCGTTAGGGCTCTGAACACCGGGGAGCTGTTTTTT
cdr3_aa: CASVRALNTGELFF
v_call: TRBV6-1
d_call: .
j_call: TRBJ2-2
clone_size: .

cdr3_nt: TGTGCCAGCAGTGTAGCGGGAGGGCGCAATGAGCAGTTCTTC
cdr3_aa: CASSVAGGRNEQFF
v_call: TRBV6-4
d_call: TRBD2
j_call: TRBJ2-1
clone_size: .

cdr3_nt: TGTGCCAGCAGTGGCGAGGATACACAGCCCCAGCATTTT
cdr3_aa: CASSGEDTQPQHF
v_call: TRBV6-1
d_call: .
j_call: TRBJ1-5
clone_size: .

cdr3_nt: TGCGCCAGCAGCACGGGACTAGCGGGTTGGGGATGGCAGTTCTTC
cdr3_aa: CASSTGLAGWGWQFF
v_call: TRBV5-1
d_call: TRBD2
j_call: TRBJ2-1
clone_size: once

cdr3_nt: TGTGCCAGTAGTATTTTGTCCAGCACTAATGAAAAACTGTTTTTT
cdr3_aa: CASSILSSTNEKLFF
v_call: TRBV19
d_call: .
j_call: TRBJ1-4
clone_size: .

cdr3_nt: TGTGCCATCAGTGTGGGGACAGGGGCGAGTAATGAAAAACTGTTTTTT
cdr3_aa: CAISVGTGASNEKLFF
v_call: TRBV10-3
d_call: TRBD1
j_call: TRBJ1-4
clone_size: .

cdr3_nt: TGTGCCAGCAGCTTAGGCCTAGTGGATACGCAGTATTTT
cdr3_aa: CASSLGLVDTQYF
v_call: TRBV7-2
d_call: .
j_call: TRBJ2-3
clone_size: .

cdr3_nt: TGTGCCAGCTCACCGGACAGGACCTCCGGGGAGCTGTTTTTT
cdr3_aa: CASSPDRTSGELFF
v_call: TRBV18
d_call: TRBD1
j_call: TRBJ2-2
clone_size: .

cdr3_nt: TGTGCCAGCAGCTTGACAGGCGCCACAGATACGCAGTATTTT
cdr3_aa: CASSLTGATDTQYF
v_call: TRBV5-5
d_call: .
j_call: TRBJ2-3
clone_size: few

cdr3_nt: TGTGCCAGCAGCTTAGATGGGGGACGCAATGAGCAGTTCTTC
cdr3_aa: CASSLDGGRNEQFF
v_call: TRBV11-3
d_call: .
j_call: TRBJ2-1
clone_size: .

cdr3_nt: TGTGCCAGCAGCTGTTTCTTTTTGGGACAGGGACCTCATAGCAATCAGCCCCAGCATTTT
cdr3_aa: CASSCFFLGQGPHSNQPQHF
v_call: TRBV11-3
d_call: TRBD1
j_call: TRBJ1-5
clone_size: once

cdr3_nt: TGTGCCAGCAGCTCGACAGGGGACTCCTACAATGAGCAGTTCTTC
cdr3_aa: CASSSTGDSYNEQFF
v_call: TRBV11-2
d_call: TRBD1
j_call: TRBJ2-1
clone_size: .